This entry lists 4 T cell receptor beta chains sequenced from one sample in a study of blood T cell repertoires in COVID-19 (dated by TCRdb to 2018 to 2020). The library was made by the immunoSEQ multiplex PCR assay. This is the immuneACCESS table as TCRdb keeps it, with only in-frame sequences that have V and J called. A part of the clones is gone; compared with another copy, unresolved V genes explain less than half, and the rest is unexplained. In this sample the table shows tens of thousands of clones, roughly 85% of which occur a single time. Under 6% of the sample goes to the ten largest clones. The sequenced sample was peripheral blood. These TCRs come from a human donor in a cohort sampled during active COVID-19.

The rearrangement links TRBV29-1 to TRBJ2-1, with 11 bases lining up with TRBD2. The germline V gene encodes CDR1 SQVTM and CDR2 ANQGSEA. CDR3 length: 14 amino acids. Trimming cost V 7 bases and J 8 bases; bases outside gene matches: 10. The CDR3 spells CSGILAGVLDEQFF. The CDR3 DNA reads TGCAGCGGTATACTAGCGGGAGTTTTAGATGAGCAGTTCTTC.

This CDR3 is CASGSPSGTSGISYNEQFF. The CDR3 DNA reads as TGTGCTAGTGGTTCCCCCTCCGGGACTAGCGGGATTTCCTACAATGAGCAGTTCTTC. The chain uses TRBV12-5 and TRBJ2-1, with 13 bases matching TRBD2. The CDR3 extends over 19 amino acids. CDR1 is LGHNT, CDR2 FRNRAP, per germline. With 4 bases clipped from V and 1 base from J, the junction kept 10 bases outside the gene matches.

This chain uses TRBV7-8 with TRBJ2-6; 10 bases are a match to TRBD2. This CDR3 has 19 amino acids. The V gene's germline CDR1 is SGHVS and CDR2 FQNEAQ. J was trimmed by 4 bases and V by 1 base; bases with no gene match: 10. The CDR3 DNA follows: TGTGCCAGCAGCTTAGGGTGGCTAGCGGGAGAGGCAGGGGCCAACGTCCTGACTTTC. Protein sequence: CASSLGWLAGEAGANVLTF. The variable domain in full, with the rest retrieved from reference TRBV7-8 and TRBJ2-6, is GAGVSQSPRYKVAKRGQDVALRCDPISGHVSLFWYQQALGQGPEFLTYFQNEAQLDKSGLPSDRFFAERPEGSVSTLKIQRTQQEDSAVYLCASSLGWLAGEAGANVLTFGAGSRLTVL.

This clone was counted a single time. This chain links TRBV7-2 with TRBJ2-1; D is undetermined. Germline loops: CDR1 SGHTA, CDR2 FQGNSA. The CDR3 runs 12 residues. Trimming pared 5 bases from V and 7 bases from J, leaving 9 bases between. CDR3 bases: TGTGCCAGCAGCAGGAGTGGAAATGAGCAGTTCTTC. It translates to CASSRSGNEQFF.